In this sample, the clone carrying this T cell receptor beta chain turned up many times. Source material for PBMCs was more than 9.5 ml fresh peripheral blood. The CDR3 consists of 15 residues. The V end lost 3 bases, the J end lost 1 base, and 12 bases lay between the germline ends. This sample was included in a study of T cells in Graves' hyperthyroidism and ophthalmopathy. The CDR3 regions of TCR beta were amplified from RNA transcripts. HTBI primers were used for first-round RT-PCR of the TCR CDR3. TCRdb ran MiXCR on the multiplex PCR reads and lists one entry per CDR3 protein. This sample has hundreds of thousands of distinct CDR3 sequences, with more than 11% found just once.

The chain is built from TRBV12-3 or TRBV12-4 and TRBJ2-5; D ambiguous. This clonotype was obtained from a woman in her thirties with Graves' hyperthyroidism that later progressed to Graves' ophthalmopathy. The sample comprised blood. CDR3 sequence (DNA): TGTGCCAGCAGTTTCGGATGGTTGGTCCAAGAGACCCAGTACTTC. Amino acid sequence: CASSFGWLVQETQYF.